The rows below give T cell receptor beta chains drawn from one sample of a study of T cells in Graves' hyperthyroidism and ophthalmopathy. Using its own MiXCR run on the multiplex PCR reads, TCRdb lists one record per CDR3 protein. Among about 290,000 distinct CDR3 sequences listed, approximately 17% were seen once. Specimen: blood. These receptors were collected from a man younger than 40 with Graves' hyperthyroidism. Both conserved end residues are part of each CDR3. D genes are given only for firm matches. Some rows have no size entry. The others give once, few or many, or a class for an expanded clone.

J,V,size,D,DNA,CDR3
TRBJ2-7,TRBV6-1,.,.,TGTGCCAGCCAATTGGGGGTCGAGCAGTACTTC,CASQLGVEQYF
TRBJ1-4,TRBV28,many,.,TGTGCCAGCAGTTTTGACATTTCAACTAATGAAAAACTGTTTTTT,CASSFDISTNEKLFF
TRBJ2-3,TRBV20-1,few,.,TGCAGTGCCCGACTTCTGACTAGCACAGATACGCAGTATTTT,CSARLLTSTDTQYF
TRBJ2-7,TRBV3-1,.,TRBD1,TGTGCCAGCAGCCAAGGGACAGGGGGCATCGGCGAGCAGTACTTC,CASSQGTGGIGEQYF
TRBJ2-1,TRBV11-1,.,TRBD2,TGTGCCAGCAGCTTACGACTAGCATATGAGCAGTTCTTC,CASSLRLAYEQFF
TRBJ1-5,TRBV5-1,many,.,TGCGCCAGCAGCTTGGCCGTGCAGAATCAGCCCCAGCATTTT,CASSLAVQNQPQHF
TRBJ2-3,TRBV11-2,many,TRBD2,TGTGCCAGCAGCTTAGGGGGGGGGGGAGATACGCAGTATTTT,CASSLGGGGDTQYF
TRBJ2-6,TRBV29-1,many,.,TGCAGCGTGGTTAGCTCTGGGGCCAACGTCCTGACTTTC,CSVVSSGANVLTF
TRBJ1-5,TRBV6-1,few,.,TGTGCCAGCAGTGACCCCCGCATGGGCAATCAGCCCCAGCATTTT,CASSDPRMGNQPQHF
TRBJ2-2,TRBV27,many,.,TGTGCCAGCAGTACCACAGGGTTGGGTCCCGGGGAGCTGTTTTTT,CASSTTGLGPGELFF
TRBJ2-7,TRBV11-2,many,.,TGTGCCAGCAGCTTAGACAGGCTGGCGTACGAGCAGTACTTC,CASSLDRLAYEQYF
TRBJ1-1,TRBV6-1,many,.,TGTGCCAGTAGTCGGGAGGGGACTGAAGCTTTCTTT,CASSREGTEAFF
TRBJ2-7,TRBV6-2/TRBV6-3,few,.,TGTGCCAGCAGTTACAGGGGGGCTTACGAGCAGTACTTC,CASSYRGAYEQYF
TRBJ2-6,TRBV15,many,.,TGTGCCACCGGGAAGAGTGGGGCCAACGTCCTGACTTTC,CATGKSGANVLTF
TRBJ1-6,TRBV30,.,.,TGTGCCTGGAGTGTTCTTACGGGATCACCCCTCCACTTT,CAWSVLTGSPLHF
TRBJ2-3,TRBV7-8,.,TRBD2,TGTGCCAGCAGCTTAGATCTAGCGGCCACAGATACGCAGTATTTT,CASSLDLAATDTQYF
TRBJ1-5,TRBV7-9,many,.,TGTGCCAGCAGAAGCGACCGGGGGGGCTCTAATCAGCCCCAGCATTTT,CASRSDRGGSNQPQHF
TRBJ2-1,TRBV3-1,many,.,TGTGCCAGCAGCCAAGATCTCATGTCTTGGAATGAGCAGTTCTTC,CASSQDLMSWNEQFF
TRBJ1-1,TRBV20-1,many,.,TGCAGTGCTAGATTGCTCTTACCAGGAAAGAACACTGAAGCTTTCTTT,CSARLLLPGKNTEAFF
TRBJ2-2,TRBV28,many,.,TGTGCCAGCAGTTTTGTTACCGGGGAGCTGTTTTTT,CASSFVTGELFF
TRBJ1-1,TRBV2,.,.,TGTGCCAGCAGTGAAGCTAGGGGGGCTGAAGCTTTCTTT,CASSEARGAEAFF
TRBJ2-3,TRBV19,few,.,TGTGCCATCGGGAGTACAGATACGCAGTATTTT,CAIGSTDTQYF
TRBJ2-1,TRBV7-9,many,.,TGTGCCAGCAGCGGGAGGGACACCGAATGGGAGCAGTTCTTC,CASSGRDTEWEQFF
TRBJ2-1,TRBV4-2,once,.,TGTGCCAGCAGCCAAGATAGAGTCGGGAGCTCCTACAATGAGCAGTTCTTC,CASSQDRVGSSYNEQFF
TRBJ2-7,TRBV27,.,.,TGTGCCAGCAGTTTATACTTTTCCTACGAGCAGTACTTC,CASSLYFSYEQYF
TRBJ2-5,TRBV7-9,.,TRBD2,TGTGCCAGCAGCGGTAGACTAGCGGGAGGACTGGAGACCCAGTACTTC,CASSGRLAGGLETQYF
TRBJ2-3,TRBV7-2,.,.,TGTGCCAGCAGCTTAGTGGGCCTCGCAGATACGCAGTATTTT,CASSLVGLADTQYF
TRBJ1-2,TRBV5-8,.,.,TGTGCCAGCAGCCCCGATCAGGGATTGAGTGGCTACACCTTC,CASSPDQGLSGYTF
TRBJ1-6,TRBV6-7,few,.,TGTGCCAGCAGTTTCCCGACGAAGGCTTATAATTCACCCCTCCACTTT,CASSFPTKAYNSPLHF
TRBJ1-1,TRBV6-1,many,.,TGTGCCAGCCCCGGTGGGAGGAACACTGAAGCTTTCTTT,CASPGGRNTEAFF
TRBJ1-5,TRBV9,many,.,TGTGCCAGCAGCACGGACAGCAACAATCAGCCCCAGCATTTT,CASSTDSNNQPQHF
TRBJ2-2,TRBV19,.,.,TGTGCCAGTAGTATGTTGGGGACCGGGGAGCTGTTTTTT,CASSMLGTGELFF
TRBJ2-3,TRBV11-3,few,.,TGTGCCAGCAGCGAGGCCTTCGATACGCAGTATTTT,CASSEAFDTQYF
TRBJ2-7,TRBV12-3/TRBV12-4,.,.,TGTGCCAGCAGTTTCCAACCTACGGGGAACGAGCAGTACTTC,CASSFQPTGNEQYF
TRBJ2-7,TRBV16,.,.,TGTGCCAGCAGCCGATTGTACGGTGGAATCTCCTACGAGCAGTACTTC,CASSRLYGGISYEQYF
TRBJ2-1,TRBV3-1,.,TRBD2,TGTGCCAGCAGCCCCTCAGCGGGACGATACAATGAGCAGTTCTTC,CASSPSAGRYNEQFF
TRBJ1-1,TRBV7-2,.,.,TGTGCCAGCAGTCTCGTCGGGCGGAAAACTGAAGCTTTCTTT,CASSLVGRKTEAFF
TRBJ1-1,TRBV30,many,.,TGTGCCTTGCAGAAACTCGGGAACACTGAAGCTTTCTTT,CALQKLGNTEAFF
TRBJ2-7,TRBV30,few,TRBD1,TGTGCCTGGAGCGCTCCACCGGGACAGACCTCCTACGAGCAGTACTTC,CAWSAPPGQTSYEQYF
TRBJ2-3,TRBV27,many,TRBD2,TGTGCCAGCACCGCCGGACTAGGTCCAGATACGCAGTATTTT,CASTAGLGPDTQYF
TRBJ2-7,TRBV11-1,many,.,TGTGCCAGCGCCCCTAGGCCGTCCGGGACCCCCTACGAGCAGTACTTC,CASAPRPSGTPYEQYF
TRBJ1-3,TRBV28,.,.,TGTGCCAGCAGAAGGACGAGAGAAAACACCATATATTTT,CASRRTRENTIYF
TRBJ1-2,TRBV29-1,.,.,TGCAGCCTATCCCAGGGTGGGGGCTACACCTTC,CSLSQGGGYTF
TRBJ2-1,TRBV6-9,.,.,TGTGCCAGCAGTTACAATGGGGGATTACCCAATGAGCAGTCCTTC,CASSYNGGLPNEQSF
TRBJ2-1,TRBV12-3/TRBV12-4,many,TRBD1,TGTGCCAGCAGTCCCGGACAGGGAGAATACAATGAGCAGTTCTTC,CASSPGQGEYNEQFF
TRBJ1-1,TRBV7-3,.,.,TGTGCCAGCAGCTTAACCTCCGAGAACACTGAAGCTTTCTTT,CASSLTSENTEAFF